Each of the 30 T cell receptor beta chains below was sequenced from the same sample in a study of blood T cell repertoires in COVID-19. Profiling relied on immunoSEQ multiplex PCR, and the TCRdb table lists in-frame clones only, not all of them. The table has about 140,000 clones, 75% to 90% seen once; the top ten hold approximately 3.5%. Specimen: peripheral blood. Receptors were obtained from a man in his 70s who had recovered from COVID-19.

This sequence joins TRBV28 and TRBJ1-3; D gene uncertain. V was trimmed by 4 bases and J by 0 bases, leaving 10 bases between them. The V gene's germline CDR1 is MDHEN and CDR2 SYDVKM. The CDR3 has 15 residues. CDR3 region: CASSWSADSGNTIYF. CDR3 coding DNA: TGTGCCAGCAGTTGGTCTGCAGACTCTGGAAACACCATATATTTT. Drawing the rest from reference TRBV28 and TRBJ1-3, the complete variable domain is DVKVTQSSRYLVKRTGEKVFLECVQDMDHENMFWYRQDPGLGLRLIYFSYDVKMKEKGDIPEGYSVSREKKERFSLILESASTNQTSMYLCASSWSADSGNTIYFGEGSWLTVV.

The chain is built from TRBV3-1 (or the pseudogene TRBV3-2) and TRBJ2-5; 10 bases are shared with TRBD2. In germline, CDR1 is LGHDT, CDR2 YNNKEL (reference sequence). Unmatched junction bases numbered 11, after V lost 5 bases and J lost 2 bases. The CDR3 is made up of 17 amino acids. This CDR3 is CASSIGVELAGQETQYF. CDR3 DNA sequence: TGTGCCAGCAGCATTGGAGTGGAACTAGCGGGACAAGAGACCCAGTACTTC.

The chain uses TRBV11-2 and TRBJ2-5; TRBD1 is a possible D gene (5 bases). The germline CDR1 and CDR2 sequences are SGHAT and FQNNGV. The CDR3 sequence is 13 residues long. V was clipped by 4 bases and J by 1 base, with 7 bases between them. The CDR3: CASSSDSQETQYF. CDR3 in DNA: TGTGCCAGCAGCTCTGACAGCCAAGAGACCCAGTACTTC.

CDR3 protein: CASSLDWSSYEQYF. The CDR3 nucleotides are TGTGCCAGCAGTCTTGACTGGAGCTCCTACGAGCAGTACTTC. The J gene is TRBJ2-7, the V gene TRBV7-2; D not resolved. This CDR3 comprises 14 residues. The germline V gene has CDR1 SGHTA and CDR2 FQGNSA. V lost 6 bases and J 0 bases, leaving 12 bases between the germline ends.

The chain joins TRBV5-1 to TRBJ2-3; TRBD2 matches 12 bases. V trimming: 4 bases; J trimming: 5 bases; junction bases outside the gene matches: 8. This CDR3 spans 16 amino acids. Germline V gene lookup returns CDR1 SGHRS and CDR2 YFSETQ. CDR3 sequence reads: CASSGSLAGGGDTQYF. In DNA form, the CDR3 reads TGCGCCAGCAGCGGATCACTAGCGGGAGGAGGAGATACGCAGTATTTT.

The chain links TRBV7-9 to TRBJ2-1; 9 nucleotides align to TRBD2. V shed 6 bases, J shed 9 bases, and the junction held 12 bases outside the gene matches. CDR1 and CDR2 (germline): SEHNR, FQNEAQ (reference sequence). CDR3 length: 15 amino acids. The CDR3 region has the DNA TGTGCCAGCAGTTCGCCCCCGGGACTAGCTATTGAGCAGTTCTTC. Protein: CASSSPPGLAIEQFF. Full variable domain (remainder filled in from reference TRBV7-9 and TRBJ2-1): DTGVSQNPRHKITKRGQNVTFRCDPISEHNRLYWYRQTLGQGPEFLTYFQNEAQLEKSRLLSDRFSAERPKGSFSTLEIQRTEQGDSAMYLCASSSPPGLAIEQFFGPGTRLTVL.

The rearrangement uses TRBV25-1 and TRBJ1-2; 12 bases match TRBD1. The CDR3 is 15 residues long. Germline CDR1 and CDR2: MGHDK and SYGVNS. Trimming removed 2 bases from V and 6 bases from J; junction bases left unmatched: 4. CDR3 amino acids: CASSEGTGGFNGYTF. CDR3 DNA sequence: TGTGCCAGCAGTGAAGGGACAGGGGGCTTCAATGGCTACACCTTC.

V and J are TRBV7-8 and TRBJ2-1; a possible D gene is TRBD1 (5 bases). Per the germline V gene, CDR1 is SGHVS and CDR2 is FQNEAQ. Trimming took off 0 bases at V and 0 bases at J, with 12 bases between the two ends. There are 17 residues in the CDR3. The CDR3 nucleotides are TGTGCCAGCAGCTTAGCCTGGGGCTCTCGCTCCTACAATGAGCAGTTCTTC. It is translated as CASSLAWGSRSYNEQFF.

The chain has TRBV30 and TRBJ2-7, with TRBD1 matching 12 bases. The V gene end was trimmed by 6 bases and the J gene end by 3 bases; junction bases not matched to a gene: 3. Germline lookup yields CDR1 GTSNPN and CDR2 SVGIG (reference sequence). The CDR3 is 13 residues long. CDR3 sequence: CACRDRGLYEQYF. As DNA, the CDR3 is TGTGCCTGCCGGGACAGGGGGCTCTACGAGCAGTACTTC.

CDR3 loop: CASSELAGRRDTQYF. The CDR3 nucleotides are TGTGCCAGCTCGGAACTAGCGGGGAGGAGAGATACGCAGTATTTT. The gene calls are TRBV18 and TRBJ2-3; 10 positions match TRBD2. CDR1 and CDR2 from the germline V gene are KGHSH and LQKENI. Trimming at V came to 6 bases and at J to 5 bases, leaving 8 bases not matched to a gene. The CDR3 spans 15 residues.

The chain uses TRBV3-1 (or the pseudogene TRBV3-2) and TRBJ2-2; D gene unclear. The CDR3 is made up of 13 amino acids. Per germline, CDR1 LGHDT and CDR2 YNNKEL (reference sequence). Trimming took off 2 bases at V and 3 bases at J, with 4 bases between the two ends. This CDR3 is CASSQPDTGELFF. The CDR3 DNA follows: TGTGCCAGCAGCCAACCAGACACCGGGGAGCTGTTTTTT.

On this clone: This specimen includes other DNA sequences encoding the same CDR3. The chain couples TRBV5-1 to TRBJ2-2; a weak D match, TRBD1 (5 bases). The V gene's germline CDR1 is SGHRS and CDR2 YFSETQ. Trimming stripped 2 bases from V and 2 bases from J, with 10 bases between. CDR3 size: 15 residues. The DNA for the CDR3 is TGCGCCAGCAGCTTAGCCGGACAAAACACCGGGGAGCTGTTTTTT. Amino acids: CASSLAGQNTGELFF.

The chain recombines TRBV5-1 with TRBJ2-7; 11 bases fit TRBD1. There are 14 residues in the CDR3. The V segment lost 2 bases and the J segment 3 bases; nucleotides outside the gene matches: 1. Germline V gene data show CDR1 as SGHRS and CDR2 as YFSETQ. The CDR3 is CASSLGTGGYEQYF. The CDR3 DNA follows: TGCGCCAGCAGCTTAGGGACAGGGGGCTACGAGCAGTACTTC. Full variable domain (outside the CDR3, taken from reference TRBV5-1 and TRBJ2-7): KAGVTQTPRYLIKTRGQQVTLSCSPISGHRSVSWYQQTPGQGLQFLFEYFSETQRNKGNFPGRFSGRQFSNSRSEMNVSTLELGDSALYLCASSLGTGGYEQYFGPGTRLTVT.

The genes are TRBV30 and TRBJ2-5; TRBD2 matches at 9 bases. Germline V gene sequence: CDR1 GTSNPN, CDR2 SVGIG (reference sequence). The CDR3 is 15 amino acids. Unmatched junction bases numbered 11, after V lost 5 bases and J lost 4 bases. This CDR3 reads CAWEILAGLGETQYF. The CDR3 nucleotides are TGTGCCTGGGAAATCCTAGCGGGATTGGGAGAGACCCAGTACTTC.

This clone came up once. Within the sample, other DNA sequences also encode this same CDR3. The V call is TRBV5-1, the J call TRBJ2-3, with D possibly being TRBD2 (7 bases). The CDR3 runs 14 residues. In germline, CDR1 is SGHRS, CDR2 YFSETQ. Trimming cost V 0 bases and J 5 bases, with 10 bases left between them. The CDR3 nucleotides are TGCGCCAGCAGCTTGGCAGGGGAGGGAGATACGCAGTATTTT. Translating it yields CASSLAGEGDTQYF. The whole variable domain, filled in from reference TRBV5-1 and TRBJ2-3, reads KAGVTQTPRYLIKTRGQQVTLSCSPISGHRSVSWYQQTPGQGLQFLFEYFSETQRNKGNFPGRFSGRQFSNSRSEMNVSTLELGDSALYLCASSLAGEGDTQYFGPGTRLTVL.

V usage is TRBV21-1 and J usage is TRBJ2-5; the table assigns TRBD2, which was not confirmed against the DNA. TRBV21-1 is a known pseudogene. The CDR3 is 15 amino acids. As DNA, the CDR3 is TGTGCCAGCACCAAGAGTAGGACTAGTAGAGAGACCCAGTACTTC. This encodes CASTKSRTSRETQYF.

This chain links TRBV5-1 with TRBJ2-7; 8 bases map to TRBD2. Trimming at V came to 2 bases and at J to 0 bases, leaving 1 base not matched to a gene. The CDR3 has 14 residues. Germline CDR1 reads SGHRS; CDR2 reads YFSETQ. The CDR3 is CASSFSGTSYEQYF. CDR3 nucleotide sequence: TGCGCCAGCAGCTTTAGCGGGACCTCCTACGAGCAGTACTTC.

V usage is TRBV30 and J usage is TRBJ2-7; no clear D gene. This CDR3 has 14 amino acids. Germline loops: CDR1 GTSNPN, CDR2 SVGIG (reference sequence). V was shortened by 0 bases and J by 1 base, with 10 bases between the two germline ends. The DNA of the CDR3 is TGTGCCTGGAGTGTACAACTCGGGTCCTACGAGCAGTACTTC. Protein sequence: CAWSVQLGSYEQYF.

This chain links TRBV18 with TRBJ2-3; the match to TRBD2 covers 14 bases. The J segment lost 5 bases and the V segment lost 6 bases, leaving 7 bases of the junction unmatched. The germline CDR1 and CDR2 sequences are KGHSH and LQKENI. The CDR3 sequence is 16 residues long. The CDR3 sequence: CASSRLAGGPEDTQYF. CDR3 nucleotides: TGTGCCAGCTCGCGACTAGCGGGAGGGCCGGAAGATACGCAGTATTTT. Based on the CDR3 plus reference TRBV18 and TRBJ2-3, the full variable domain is NAGVMQNPRHLVRRRGQEARLRCSPMKGHSHVYWYRQLPEEGLKFMVYLQKENIIDESGMPKERFSAEFPKEGPSILRIQQVVRGDSAAYFCASSRLAGGPEDTQYFGPGTRLTVL.

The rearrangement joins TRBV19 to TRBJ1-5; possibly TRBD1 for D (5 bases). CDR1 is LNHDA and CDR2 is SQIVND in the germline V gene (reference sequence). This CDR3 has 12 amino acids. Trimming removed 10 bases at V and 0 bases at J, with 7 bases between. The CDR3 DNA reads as TGTGCCACAGGGTATAGCAATCAGCCCCAGCATTTT. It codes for CATGYSNQPQHF.

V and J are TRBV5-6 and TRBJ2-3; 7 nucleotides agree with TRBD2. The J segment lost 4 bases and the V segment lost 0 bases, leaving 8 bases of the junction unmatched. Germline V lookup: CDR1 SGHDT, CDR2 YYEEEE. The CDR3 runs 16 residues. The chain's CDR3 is CASSLAPAGKADTQYF. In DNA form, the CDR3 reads TGTGCCAGCAGCTTGGCCCCAGCGGGAAAGGCAGATACGCAGTATTTT.

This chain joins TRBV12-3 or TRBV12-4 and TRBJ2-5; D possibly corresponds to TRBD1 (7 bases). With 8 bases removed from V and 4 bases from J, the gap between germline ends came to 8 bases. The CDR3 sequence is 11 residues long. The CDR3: CASQGGETQYF. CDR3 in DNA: TGTGCCAGCCAGGGGGGAGAGACCCAGTACTTC.

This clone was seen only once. The CDR3: CASSPLSGNGKNIQYF. The CDR3 DNA reads as TGTGCCAGCAGCCCCCTTTCGGGGAACGGCAAAAACATTCAGTACTTC. The V call is TRBV27, the J call TRBJ2-4; possibly TRBD2 for D (5 bases). The CDR3 runs to 16 residues. Germline V gives CDR1 MNHEY, CDR2 SMNVEV (reference sequence). V lost 6 bases, J lost 3 bases, and 18 bases lay in between.

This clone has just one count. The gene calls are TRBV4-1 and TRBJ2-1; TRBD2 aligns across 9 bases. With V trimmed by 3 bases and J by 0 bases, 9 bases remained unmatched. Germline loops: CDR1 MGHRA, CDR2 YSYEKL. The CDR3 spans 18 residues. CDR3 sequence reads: CASSHIAGEPSSYNEQFF. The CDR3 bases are TGCGCCAGCAGCCATATAGCGGGAGAACCGAGCTCCTACAATGAGCAGTTCTTC.

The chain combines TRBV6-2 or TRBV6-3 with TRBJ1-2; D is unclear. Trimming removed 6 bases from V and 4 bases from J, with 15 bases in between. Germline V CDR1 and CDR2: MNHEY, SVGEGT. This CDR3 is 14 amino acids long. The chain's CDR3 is CASSLPGSIYGYTF. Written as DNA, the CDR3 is TGTGCCAGCAGCCTCCCGGGTAGCATCTATGGCTACACCTTC.

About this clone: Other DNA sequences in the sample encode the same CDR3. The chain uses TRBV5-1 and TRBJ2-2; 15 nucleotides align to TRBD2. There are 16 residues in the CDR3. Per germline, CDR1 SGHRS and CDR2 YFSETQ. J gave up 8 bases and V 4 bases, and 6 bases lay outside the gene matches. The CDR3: CASSLPGLAGGGELFF. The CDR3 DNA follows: TGCGCCAGCAGCCTTCCGGGACTAGCGGGAGGTGGGGAGCTGTTTTTT.

The CDR3 protein is CASRSRDWYTGELFF. The DNA of the CDR3 is TGTGCCAGCAGATCGCGAGACTGGTACACCGGGGAGCTGTTTTTT. This chain connects TRBV6-6 to TRBJ2-2; D not resolved. Germline CDR1 reads MNHNY; CDR2 reads SVGAGI (reference sequence). Trimming cost V 6 bases and J 3 bases, with 14 bases left between them. The CDR3 runs to 15 residues.

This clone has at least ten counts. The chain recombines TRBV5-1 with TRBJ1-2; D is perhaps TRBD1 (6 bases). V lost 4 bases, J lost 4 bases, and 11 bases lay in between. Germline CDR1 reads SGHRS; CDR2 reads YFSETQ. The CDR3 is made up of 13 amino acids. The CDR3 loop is CASSPGQSYGYTF. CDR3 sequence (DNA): TGCGCCAGCAGCCCGGGACAATCCTATGGCTACACCTTC.

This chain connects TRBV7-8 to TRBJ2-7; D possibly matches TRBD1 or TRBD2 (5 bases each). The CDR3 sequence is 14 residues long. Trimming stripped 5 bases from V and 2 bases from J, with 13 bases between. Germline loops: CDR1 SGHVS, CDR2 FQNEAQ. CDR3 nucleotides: TGTGCCAGCAGCCGGGACCCGGGGACCTACGAGCAGTACTTC. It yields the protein CASSRDPGTYEQYF.

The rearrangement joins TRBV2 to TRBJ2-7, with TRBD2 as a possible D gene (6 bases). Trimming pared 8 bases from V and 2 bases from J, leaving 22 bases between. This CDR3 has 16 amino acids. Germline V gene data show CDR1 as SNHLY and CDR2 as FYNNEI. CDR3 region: CASDTGPTGGTYEQYF. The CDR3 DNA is TGTGCCAGCGATACCGGGCCGACTGGGGGGACCTACGAGCAGTACTTC.